The 31 T cell receptor beta chains below were found in one sample sequenced in a study of CD8 T cells in Susac syndrome. An input of roughly 0.5 to 1 ug of RNA was subjected to reverse transcription using random hexamers. TCRdb re-called the immunoSEQ multiplex PCR reads with MiXCR, one entry per CDR3 protein. The sample consists of 250,000 to 350,000 distinct CDR3 sequences, about 88% of them appearing once. The sample was CD8+ T cells from PBMCs. These receptors all come from a human donor with multiple sclerosis.

The chain has TRBV6-1 and TRBJ1-4; the D is unclear. V lost 3 bases, J lost 0 bases, and 11 bases lay in between. This CDR3 has 16 residues. In germline, CDR1 is MNHNS, CDR2 SASEGT. CDR3: CASSEARAATNEKLFF. The CDR3 nucleotides are TGTGCCAGCAGTGAGGCTCGAGCGGCAACTAATGAAAAACTGTTTTTT.

The V gene is TRBV6-1, the J gene TRBJ2-7, with D uncertain. V shed 2 bases and J shed 2 bases, with 10 bases lying between them. The germline V gene encodes CDR1 MNHNS and CDR2 SASEGT. The CDR3 extends over 14 amino acids. CDR3 sequence (DNA): TGTGCCAGCAGTGAAAGGCAGGTTACCTACGAGCAGTACTTC. It yields the protein CASSERQVTYEQYF.

The chain links TRBV13 to TRBJ2-7, with D possibly being TRBD1 (6 bases). CDR3 length equals 15 residues. Trimming took 4 bases from V and 3 from J, leaving 16 bases between them. The V gene's germline CDR1 is PRHDT and CDR2 FYEKMQ (reference sequence). Written as DNA, the CDR3 is TGTGCCAGCAGCTCAAACAGGGCTCCCATCTACGAGCAGTACTTC. Translation: CASSSNRAPIYEQYF.

V usage is TRBV24-1 and J usage is TRBJ2-7; 7 nucleotides agree with TRBD1. The CDR3 length is 16 residues. The germline V gene has CDR1 KGHDR and CDR2 SFDVKD. J lost 4 bases, V lost 5 bases, and 13 bases had no gene match. The CDR3 bases are TGTGCCACCAGTGCCATGACAGGGATAGGGCGATACGAGCAGTACTTC. Its protein product is CATSAMTGIGRYEQYF.

The rearrangement uses TRBV20-1 and TRBJ2-6, with 7 bases lining up with TRBD1. J was trimmed by 0 bases and V by 5 bases; bases with no gene match: 13. CDR1 and CDR2 from the germline V gene are DFQATT and SNEGSKA (reference sequence). The CDR3 spans 18 residues. The CDR3 DNA reads as TGCAGTGCTCGAATATGGGACAGCAGCCGCTCTGGGGCCAACGTCCTGACTTTC. This encodes CSARIWDSSRSGANVLTF.

The chain uses TRBV7-9 and TRBJ2-7; 8 bases are shared with TRBD1. Germline CDR1 SEHNR, CDR2 FQNEAQ (reference sequence). CDR3 length equals 16 residues. V trimming: 2 bases; J trimming: 2 bases; junction bases outside the gene matches: 8. CDR3 DNA sequence: TGTGCCAGCAGCTTAATTGACAGGGGTGACCCCTACGAGCAGTACTTC. It encodes CASSLIDRGDPYEQYF.

The chain links TRBV5-5 to TRBJ2-3; TRBD1 aligns across 8 bases. The CDR3 consists of 18 residues. Germline V gene lookup returns CDR1 SGHKS and CDR2 YYEKEE (reference sequence). Trimming at V came to 0 bases and at J to 1 base, leaving 10 bases not matched to a gene. CDR3 coding DNA: TGTGCCAGCAGCTTGGCCTCCAGGGGGCGGCGACGCACAGATACGCAGTATTTT. It encodes CASSLASRGRRRTDTQYF.

The V gene is TRBV29-1, the J gene TRBJ1-3; 8 bases align to TRBD1. Germline V gives CDR1 SQVTM, CDR2 ANQGSEA. This CDR3 spans 15 amino acids. V gave up 6 bases and J gave up 0 bases; unmatched junction bases: 7. CDR3 region: CSVAPGTGSGNTIYF. The CDR3 region has the DNA TGCAGCGTAGCTCCCGGGACAGGCTCTGGAAACACCATATATTTT.

The chain recombines TRBV20-1 with TRBJ2-3; D call uncertain. From germline, CDR1 is DFQATT and CDR2 SNEGSKA (reference sequence). Trimming took 3 bases from V and 0 from J, leaving 13 bases between them. The CDR3 has 15 residues. The CDR3 DNA reads as TGCAGTGCTAGTCAGTCCCGGAGTAGCACAGATACGCAGTATTTT. The encoded protein is CSASQSRSSTDTQYF.

The V gene is TRBV7-9, the J gene TRBJ1-2, with D possibly matching TRBD1 (5 bases). There are 14 residues in the CDR3. Germline assignment: CDR1 SEHNR and CDR2 FQNEAQ (reference sequence). Trimming pared 7 bases from V and 8 bases from J, leaving 20 bases between. The CDR3, as DNA: TGTGCCAGCACCACCAGGACGGGGGAGATAGGCTACACCTTC. Amino acids: CASTTRTGEIGYTF.

V is TRBV3-1 and J is TRBJ1-4; 7 nucleotides align to TRBD1. The germline V gene encodes CDR1 LGHDT and CDR2 YNNKEL (reference sequence). The CDR3 length is 15 residues. After removal of 3 bases from V and 7 bases from J, the junction contained 8 bases not matched to a gene. The CDR3 sequence is CASSQPTGRVEKLFF. CDR3 DNA sequence: TGTGCCAGCAGCCAGCCGACAGGGCGGGTTGAAAAACTGTTTTTT.

V usage is TRBV10-3 and J usage is TRBJ2-7, with TRBD1 matching 10 bases. Germline CDR1 and CDR2: ENHRY and SYGVKD. The CDR3 extends over 17 amino acids. Trimming removed 4 bases from V and 2 bases from J; junction bases left unmatched: 11. The CDR3 DNA reads TGTGCCATCAGTGGGGGAGACGGGACAGGGGCTACCTACGAGCAGTACTTC. Translated: CAISGGDGTGATYEQYF.

The count of this clonotype is one. The V call is TRBV20-1, the J call TRBJ2-1; D call uncertain. Looked up from germline, CDR1 is DFQATT and CDR2 is SNEGSKA (reference sequence). This CDR3 region has 15 residues. The ends were cut back, 5 bases at V and 0 bases at J, with 14 bases in the middle. CDR3 bases: TGCAGTGCTCTTTTAAGGACGAGCTCCTACAATGAGCAGTTCTTC. Amino acid sequence: CSALLRTSSYNEQFF.

This chain joins TRBV28 and TRBJ1-2; the match to TRBD1 covers 9 bases. The germline V gene encodes CDR1 MDHEN and CDR2 SYDVKM. V lost 6 bases to trimming and J lost 3 bases; unmatched junction nucleotides: 5. The CDR3 is made up of 14 amino acids. CDR3 region: CASRGTGGHYGYTF. The CDR3, as DNA: TGTGCCAGCAGAGGAACAGGGGGCCACTATGGCTACACCTTC.

V usage is TRBV19 and J usage is TRBJ2-1, with D perhaps matching TRBD2 (5 bases). Germline CDR1 LNHDA, CDR2 SQIVND (reference sequence). The CDR3 has 14 amino acids. V was pared by 6 bases and J by 0 bases, with 9 bases between. Here the CDR3 DNA reads TGTGCCAGTAGGTGGGAGATCTCCTACAATGAGCAGTTCTTC. Protein: CASRWEISYNEQFF. The full variable domain, its missing parts supplied by reference TRBV19 and TRBJ2-1, is DGGITQSPKYLFRKEGQNVTLSCEQNLNHDAMYWYRQDPGQGLRLIYYSQIVNDFQKGDIAEGYSVSREKKESFPLTVTSAQKNPTAFYLCASRWEISYNEQFFGPGTRLTVL.

The V and J genes are TRBV27 and TRBJ2-2, with 9 bases matching TRBD1. V trimming: 2 bases; J trimming: 6 bases; junction bases outside the gene matches: 10. The CDR3 runs 17 residues. Germline-derived CDR1 and CDR2 are MNHEY and SMNVEV (reference sequence). As DNA, the CDR3 is TGTGCCAGCAGTTTAGGCACCGGGACAGGGTTGTCCGGGGAGCTGTTTTTT. It specifies CASSLGTGTGLSGELFF.

The J gene is TRBJ1-3, the V gene TRBV20-1; D might be TRBD1 (5 bases). V dropped 0 bases and J dropped 4 bases, with 16 bases sitting between them. Germline loops: CDR1 DFQATT, CDR2 SNEGSKA (reference sequence). CDR3 length equals 16 residues. CDR3 nucleotides: TGCAGTGCTAGAGATTTGTCGGGGGGTTGGGGAAACACCATATATTTT. This encodes CSARDLSGGWGNTIYF.

This clonotype was seen once. V gene TRBV2 combines with J gene TRBJ1-5, with 10 bases aligning to TRBD1. After removal of 7 bases from V and 5 bases from J, the junction contained 14 bases not matched to a gene. CDR3 length equals 17 residues. CDR1 and CDR2 from the germline V gene are SNHLY and FYNNEI. The CDR3 loop reads CASNILPGQGYDQPQHF. The CDR3 DNA is TGTGCCAGCAACATCCTACCGGGACAGGGGTATGATCAGCCCCAGCATTTT.

The chain has TRBV15 and TRBJ1-5, with D uncertain. Germline CDR1 is LNHNV and CDR2 is YYDKDF (reference sequence). V was pared by 4 bases and J by 0 bases, with 4 bases between. This CDR3 is built from 13 residues. The CDR3, as DNA: TGTGCCACCAGCATTGATAGCAATCAGCCCCAGCATTTT. Translated: CATSIDSNQPQHF. The full variable domain, completed using reference TRBV15 and TRBJ1-5, is DAMVIQNPRYQVTQFGKPVTLSCSQTLNHNVMYWYQQKSSQAPKLLFHYYDKDFNNEADTPDNFQSRRPNTSFCFLDIRSPGLGDTAMYLCATSIDSNQPQHFGDGTRLSIL.

The V call is TRBV19, the J call TRBJ2-7; a possible D gene is TRBD2 (5 bases). This CDR3 is 14 amino acids long. CDR1 is LNHDA and CDR2 is SQIVND in the germline V gene (reference sequence). V gave up 3 bases and J gave up 3 bases, with 12 bases separating them. CDR3 DNA sequence: TGTGCCAGTAGTATGAACGGGGTGATCTACGAGCAGTACTTC. Amino acids: CASSMNGVIYEQYF. Looking up the rest from reference TRBV19 and TRBJ2-7 gives the full variable domain: DGGITQSPKYLFRKEGQNVTLSCEQNLNHDAMYWYRQDPGQGLRLIYYSQIVNDFQKGDIAEGYSVSREKKESFPLTVTSAQKNPTAFYLCASSMNGVIYEQYFGPGTRLTVT.

The rearrangement joins TRBV29-1 to TRBJ2-4, with TRBD2 identical over 11 bases. Trimming cost V 6 bases and J 1 base; bases outside gene matches: 2. Germline-derived CDR1 and CDR2 are SQVTM and ANQGSEA. The CDR3 spans 14 residues. The CDR3 protein is CSVGLAEAKNIQYF. The CDR3 nucleotides are TGCAGCGTGGGACTAGCGGAGGCCAAAAACATTCAGTACTTC. The whole variable domain, filled in from reference TRBV29-1 and TRBJ2-4, reads SAVISQKPSRDICQRGTSLTIQCQVDSQVTMMFWYRQQPGQSLTLIATANQGSEATYESGFVIDKFPISRPNLTFSTLTVSNMSPEDSSIYLCSVGLAEAKNIQYFGAGTRLSVL.

V is TRBV4-2 and J is TRBJ1-5; D possibly corresponds to TRBD1 (5 bases). Germline V gene sequence: CDR1 LGHNA, CDR2 YNFKEQ. V was cut by 4 bases and J by 7 bases, with 11 bases left in between. This CDR3 has 13 residues. The CDR3 nucleotides read TGTGCCAGCAGCCCCCAGGGTTGGCAGCCCCAGCATTTT. Its protein is CASSPQGWQPQHF.

The genes are TRBV27 and TRBJ2-4; a possible D gene is TRBD1 (6 bases). Germline CDR1 reads MNHEY; CDR2 reads SMNVEV (reference sequence). Trimming cost V 3 bases and J 4 bases, with 13 bases left between them. The CDR3 contains 15 residues. The CDR3 loop reads CASSLSWGQKNIQYF. The CDR3 DNA follows: TGTGCCAGCAGTTTGTCTTGGGGGCAGAAAAACATTCAGTACTTC.

This sequence joins TRBV25-1 and TRBJ2-1; TRBD2 agrees at 7 bases. Germline loops: CDR1 MGHDK, CDR2 SYGVNS. The CDR3 is 14 residues long. V lost 6 bases, J lost 1 base, and 3 bases stayed unmatched. CDR3 protein: CASRSGRSYNEQFF. In nucleotides, the CDR3 is TGTGCCAGCAGATCCGGGAGGTCCTACAATGAGCAGTTCTTC.

This sequence joins TRBV5-6 and TRBJ1-4; 11 bases fit TRBD1. V gave up 2 bases and J gave up 5 bases; unmatched junction bases: 2. CDR1 and CDR2 (germline): SGHDT, YYEEEE. CDR3 length equals 15 residues. DNA for the CDR3: TGTGCCAGCAGCTTCGGGACAGGGGGAAATGAAAAACTGTTTTTT. Translating gives CASSFGTGGNEKLFF.

This chain joins TRBV28 and TRBJ2-5; D may be TRBD2 (6 bases). Germline V gives CDR1 MDHEN, CDR2 SYDVKM. The CDR3 is 16 residues long. With 2 bases removed from V and 2 bases from J, the gap between germline ends came to 15 bases. CDR3 sequence: CASSLEVFSGQETQYF. In nucleotides, the CDR3 is TGTGCCAGCAGTTTAGAAGTATTTAGCGGACAAGAGACCCAGTACTTC.

This clonotype was detected only a few times. This chain connects TRBV3-1 to TRBJ2-5; TRBD2 might be the D (6 bases). Per the germline V gene, CDR1 is LGHDT and CDR2 is YNNKEL (reference sequence). The ends were cut back, 1 base at V and 5 bases at J, with 17 bases in the middle. CDR3 length equals 16 residues. This CDR3 reads CASSQVRLARKETQYF. In nucleotides, the CDR3 is TGTGCCAGCAGCCAAGTTCGGCTAGCGAGAAAGGAGACCCAGTACTTC.

This clonotype has a single count. The chain joins TRBV29-1 to TRBJ2-1; the D gene could be TRBD1 or TRBD2 (5 bases each). CDR3 length: 16 amino acids. Germline CDR1 is SQVTM and CDR2 is ANQGSEA. Trimming removed 7 bases from V and 2 bases from J, with 21 bases in between. CDR3 residues: CSASGTATDTYNEQFF. CDR3 DNA: TGCAGCGCCTCGGGGACCGCGACCGATACCTACAATGAGCAGTTCTTC.

The rearrangement links TRBV18 to TRBJ1-2; D remains unclear. CDR1 and CDR2 (germline): KGHSH, LQKENI. V lost 0 bases and J lost 4, with 9 bases in between. CDR3 length: 14 residues. The CDR3 DNA reads TGTGCCAGCTCACCACCTACAGAGAGCTATGGCTACACCTTC. It specifies CASSPPTESYGYTF.

The chain carries TRBV11-2 and TRBJ2-1, with a possible D match to TRBD2 (6 bases). This CDR3 has 18 amino acids. The V end lost 0 bases, the J end lost 1 base, and 16 bases lay between the germline ends. Germline V gene data show CDR1 as SGHAT and CDR2 as FQNNGV. The DNA for the CDR3 is TGTGCCAGCAGCTTAGACCCCTTCGCGGGAAGGTCCTACAATGAGCAGTTCTTC. Protein product: CASSLDPFAGRSYNEQFF.

The sample holds a few counts of this clonotype. This sequence joins TRBV27 and TRBJ2-2; D is unclear. CDR1 is MNHEY and CDR2 is SMNVEV in the germline V gene (reference sequence). The CDR3 consists of 14 residues. V was trimmed by 2 bases and J by 1 base, leaving 5 bases between them. The CDR3 coding sequence is TGTGCCAGCAGTTTACTTAAGAACACCGGGGAGCTGTTTTTT. Encoded protein: CASSLLKNTGELFF.